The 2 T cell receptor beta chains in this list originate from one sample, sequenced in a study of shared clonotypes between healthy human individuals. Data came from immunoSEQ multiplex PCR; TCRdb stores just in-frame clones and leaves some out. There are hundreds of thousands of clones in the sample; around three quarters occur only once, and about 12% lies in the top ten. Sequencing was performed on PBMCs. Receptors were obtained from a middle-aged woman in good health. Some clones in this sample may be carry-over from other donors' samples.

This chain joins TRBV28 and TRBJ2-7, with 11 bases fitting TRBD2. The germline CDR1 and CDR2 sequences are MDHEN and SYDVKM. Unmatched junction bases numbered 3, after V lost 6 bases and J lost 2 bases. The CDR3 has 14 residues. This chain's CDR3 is CASSTSGGTYEQYF. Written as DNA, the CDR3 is TGTGCCAGCAGCACTAGCGGGGGCACCTACGAGCAGTACTTC.

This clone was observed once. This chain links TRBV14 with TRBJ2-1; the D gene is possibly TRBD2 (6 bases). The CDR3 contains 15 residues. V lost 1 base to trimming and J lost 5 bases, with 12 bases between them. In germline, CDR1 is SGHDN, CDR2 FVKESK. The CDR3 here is CASSQVGGQNNEQFF. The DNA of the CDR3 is TGTGCCAGCAGCCAAGTGGGGGGTCAGAACAATGAGCAGTTCTTC.